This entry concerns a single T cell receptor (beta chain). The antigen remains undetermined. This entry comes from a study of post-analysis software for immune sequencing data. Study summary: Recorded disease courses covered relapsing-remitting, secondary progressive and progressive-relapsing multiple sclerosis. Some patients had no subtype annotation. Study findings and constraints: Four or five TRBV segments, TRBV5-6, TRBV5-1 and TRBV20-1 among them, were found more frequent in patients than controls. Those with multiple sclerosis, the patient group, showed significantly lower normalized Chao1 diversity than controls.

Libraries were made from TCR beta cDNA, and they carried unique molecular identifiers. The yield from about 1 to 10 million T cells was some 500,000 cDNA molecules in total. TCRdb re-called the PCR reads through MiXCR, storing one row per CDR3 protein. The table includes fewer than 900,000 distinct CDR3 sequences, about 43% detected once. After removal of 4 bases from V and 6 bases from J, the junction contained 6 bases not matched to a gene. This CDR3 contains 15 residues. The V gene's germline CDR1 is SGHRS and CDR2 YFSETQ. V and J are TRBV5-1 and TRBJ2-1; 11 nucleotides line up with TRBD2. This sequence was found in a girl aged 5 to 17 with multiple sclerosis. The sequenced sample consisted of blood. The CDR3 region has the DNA TGCGCCAGCAGCCCTTTCGGGACTAGCGGCAATGAGCAGTTCTTC. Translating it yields CASSPFGTSGNEQFF.